A single sample gave rise to the 23 T cell receptor beta chains below, sequenced in a study of cytomegalovirus exposure and HLA in healthy donors. PCR primers comprised 60 Vbeta and 13 Jbeta primers. The data were produced by immunoSEQ multiplex PCR, yet TCRdb's version contains in-frame clones alone and is incomplete. The data contain 150,000 to 200,000 clones, roughly 79% of them seen just once; the ten biggest clones take up roughly 10%. Sequencing was performed on PBMCs. These receptors were collected from a man younger than 35 in good health and CMV-seropositive.

The V call is TRBV5-5, the J call TRBJ2-2; D possibly corresponds to TRBD1 (6 bases). The V gene lost 3 bases and the J gene lost 0 bases, with 12 bases spanning the gap. The CDR3 sequence is 16 residues long. In germline, CDR1 is SGHKS, CDR2 YYEKEE (reference sequence). DNA for the CDR3: TGTGCCAGCAGCTCGGTGGGGGCGACGAACACCGGGGAGCTGTTTTTT. This codes for CASSSVGATNTGELFF.

This sequence joins TRBV5-6 and TRBJ2-7; possible D gene TRBD2, 5 bases. Trimming pared 2 bases from V and 2 bases from J, leaving 11 bases between. Germline V gene sequence: CDR1 SGHDT, CDR2 YYEEEE. The CDR3 has 14 residues. CDR3 sequence reads: CASSFGGGTYEQYF. In DNA form, the CDR3 reads TGTGCCAGCAGCTTTGGTGGAGGAACCTACGAGCAGTACTTC. The whole variable domain, filled in from reference TRBV5-6 and TRBJ2-7, reads DAGVTQSPTHLIKTRGQQVTLRCSPKSGHDTVSWYQQALGQGPQFIFQYYEEEERQRGNFPDRFSGHQFPNYSSELNVNALLLGDSALYLCASSFGGGTYEQYFGPGTRLTVT.

The chain links TRBV5-1 to TRBJ2-1, with TRBD2 identical over 11 bases. CDR1 is SGHRS, CDR2 YFSETQ, per germline. This CDR3 contains 15 residues. V was clipped by 6 bases and J by 6 bases; unmatched bases: 8. Here the CDR3 reads CASNGLAGGPNEQFF. The DNA of the CDR3 is TGCGCCAGCAACGGATTAGCGGGAGGGCCCAATGAGCAGTTCTTC.

The V gene is TRBV5-1, the J gene TRBJ1-1; D gene ambiguous. V dropped 0 bases and J dropped 1 base, with 10 bases sitting between them. Germline V gives CDR1 SGHRS, CDR2 YFSETQ. This CDR3 is built from 15 residues. Here the CDR3 reads CASSLVQSGNTEAFF. The CDR3 DNA follows: TGCGCCAGCAGCTTGGTTCAGTCAGGGAACACTGAAGCTTTCTTT.

The chain carries TRBV7-9 and TRBJ2-1; TRBD2 matches at 7 bases. The germline V gene encodes CDR1 SEHNR and CDR2 FQNEAQ (reference sequence). V shed 1 base, J shed 5 bases, and the junction held 11 bases outside the gene matches. The CDR3 is 17 amino acids. CDR3 residues: CASSLEAGRARDNEQFF. CDR3 DNA sequence: TGTGCCAGCAGCTTAGAGGCGGGGAGGGCACGTGACAATGAGCAGTTCTTC.

This chain uses TRBV6-5 with TRBJ1-2; no firm D call. The V end was cut by 6 bases, the J end by 8 bases, with 19 bases between. CDR3 length equals 14 residues. Germline CDR1 and CDR2: MNHEY and SVGAGI. CDR3 residues: CASSPGPHQRGYTF. The CDR3 DNA sequence: TGTGCCAGCAGCCCCGGGCCCCACCAGCGGGGCTACACCTTC.

This chain connects TRBV4-3 to TRBJ1-2; D gene ambiguous. The germline gives CDR1 LGHNA, CDR2 YSLEER. Trimming took 5 bases from V and 7 from J, leaving 14 bases between them. This CDR3 has 13 residues. The CDR3 nucleotides read TGCGCCAGCAGCTTGAACACGCATTTTGGCTACACCTTC. Its protein product is CASSLNTHFGYTF.

The chain recombines TRBV5-4 with TRBJ2-5; 8 positions match TRBD1. V trimming: 4 bases; J trimming: 1 base; junction bases outside the gene matches: 12. The CDR3 spans 17 residues. Germline loops: CDR1 SGHNT, CDR2 YYREEE (reference sequence). The CDR3 bases are TGTGCCAGCAGCGAGACAGGGGTAGAAGGGGGCCAAGAGACCCAGTACTTC. Amino acids: CASSETGVEGGQETQYF.

The gene calls are TRBV4-1 and TRBJ2-1; 8 bases map to TRBD2. CDR3 length equals 14 residues. V gave up 9 bases and J gave up 5 bases; unmatched junction bases: 9. The V gene's germline CDR1 is MGHRA and CDR2 YSYEKL. The CDR3 DNA reads TGCGCCAGTAAGCCCGGGGGGGTTCACAATGAGCAGTTCTTC. Its translation: CASKPGGVHNEQFF.

V usage is TRBV4-1 and J usage is TRBJ2-4; weak D call: TRBD2 (5 bases). The ends were cut back, 4 bases at V and 8 bases at J, with 18 bases in the middle. The CDR3 loop spans 15 amino acids. CDR1 MGHRA and CDR2 YSYEKL come from the germline V gene. CDR3 sequence: CASSRKTEAPDIQYF. CDR3 bases: TGCGCCAGCAGCCGGAAGACGGAGGCCCCAGACATTCAGTACTTC.

The rearrangement uses TRBV5-1 and TRBJ1-1; D remains unclear. V was clipped by 1 base and J by 1 base, with 11 bases between them. Germline loops: CDR1 SGHRS, CDR2 YFSETQ. CDR3 length: 15 amino acids. Here the CDR3 DNA reads TGCGCCAGCAGCTTGTTGTATCGGGGGAACACTGAAGCTTTCTTT. It specifies CASSLLYRGNTEAFF. The full variable domain, with the rest looked up from reference TRBV5-1 and TRBJ1-1, is KAGVTQTPRYLIKTRGQQVTLSCSPISGHRSVSWYQQTPGQGLQFLFEYFSETQRNKGNFPGRFSGRQFSNSRSEMNVSTLELGDSALYLCASSLLYRGNTEAFFGQGTRLTVV.

V and J are TRBV6-5 and TRBJ1-1, with D unresolved. CDR3 length: 12 amino acids. Trimming removed 2 bases at V and 7 bases at J, with 8 bases between. The germline V gene has CDR1 MNHEY and CDR2 SVGAGI. The CDR3 protein is CASSYRVGEAFF. The CDR3 coding sequence is TGTGCCAGCAGTTACCGGGTCGGTGAAGCTTTCTTT.

Comment on this clone: Here the CDR3 omits its conserved ending phenylalanine or tryptophan, so a read error is the likely source. This chain connects TRBV27 to TRBJ1-5; 12 bases match TRBD1. Germline V gene data show CDR1 as MNHEY and CDR2 as SMNVEV (reference sequence). V lost 10 bases to trimming and J lost 4 bases; unmatched junction nucleotides: 5. The CDR3 is made up of 14 amino acids. CDR3 DNA: TGTGCCACTAGGGACAGGGGGCAGAATCAGCCCCAGCATCTT. Residues: CATRDRGQNQPQHL.

The chain uses TRBV27 and TRBJ2-1; 9 bases fit TRBD1. The CDR3 is 14 residues long. Germline V gene sequence: CDR1 MNHEY, CDR2 SMNVEV (reference sequence). V lost 5 bases to trimming and J lost 4 bases; unmatched junction nucleotides: 3. In nucleotides, the CDR3 is TGTGCCAGCAGTACAGGGGGCGCATACAATGAGCAGTTCTTC. This gives the protein CASSTGGAYNEQFF.

V and J are TRBV27 and TRBJ2-2; D might be TRBD2 (6 bases). Germline V gene lookup returns CDR1 MNHEY and CDR2 SMNVEV (reference sequence). CDR3 length: 16 amino acids. The V end was cut by 3 bases, the J end by 4 bases, with 15 bases between. The CDR3: CASSLVRGSGTGELFF. For the CDR3, the DNA is TGTGCCAGCAGTTTGGTTCGGGGGAGCGGCACCGGGGAGCTGTTTTTT.

This clone was counted between two and nine times. For the CDR3, the DNA is TGCGCCAGCAGCCCAGAATTTAGCGGGGCGGGGACAGATACGCAGTATTTT. Its protein is CASSPEFSGAGTDTQYF. This chain links TRBV5-1 with TRBJ2-3; 8 bases map to TRBD2. The germline V gene encodes CDR1 SGHRS and CDR2 YFSETQ. Trimming removed 4 bases from V and 3 bases from J; junction bases left unmatched: 13. The CDR3 totals 17 residues. The whole variable domain, filled in from reference TRBV5-1 and TRBJ2-3, reads KAGVTQTPRYLIKTRGQQVTLSCSPISGHRSVSWYQQTPGQGLQFLFEYFSETQRNKGNFPGRFSGRQFSNSRSEMNVSTLELGDSALYLCASSPEFSGAGTDTQYFGPGTRLTVL.

The gene calls are TRBV9 and TRBJ2-1, with 8 bases fitting TRBD2. CDR1 is SGDLS, CDR2 YYNGEE, per germline. V gave up 5 bases and J gave up 3 bases; unmatched junction bases: 10. This CDR3 contains 16 residues. The DNA for the CDR3 is TGTGCCAGCAGGGAAGGACTAGCTGATCACTACAATGAGCAGTTCTTC. Amino acid sequence: CASREGLADHYNEQFF.

The V gene is TRBV6-5, the J gene TRBJ1-2; D remains unclear. The length of the CDR3 is 13 residues. Germline V gene sequence: CDR1 MNHEY, CDR2 SVGAGI. The CDR3 here is CATGREANYGYTF. The CDR3 bases are TGTGCTACGGGGAGGGAAGCTAACTATGGCTACACCTTC.

A few counts support this clone. The CDR3 sequence is CASRRAQGKWTDTQYF. For the CDR3, the DNA is TGTGCCAGCAGACGTGCACAGGGGAAGTGGACAGATACGCAGTATTTT. The V and J genes are TRBV27 and TRBJ2-3; 7 positions match TRBD1. The CDR3 has 16 residues. Germline V lookup: CDR1 MNHEY, CDR2 SMNVEV (reference sequence). With V trimmed by 6 bases and J by 3 bases, 12 bases remained unmatched.

The rearrangement joins TRBV5-6 to TRBJ1-5, with TRBD1 identical over 9 bases. The V gene's germline CDR1 is SGHDT and CDR2 YYEEEE. Trimming cost V 1 base and J 0 bases; bases outside gene matches: 5. The CDR3 has 17 amino acids. The CDR3 nucleotides read TGTGCCAGCAGCTTGTGGGACAGGGATTATAGCAATCAGCCCCAGCATTTT. This encodes CASSLWDRDYSNQPQHF.

The chain uses TRBV6-1 and TRBJ1-1; D is perhaps TRBD1 (6 bases). Trimming cost V 5 bases and J 0 bases, with 10 bases left between them. Per the germline V gene, CDR1 is MNHNS and CDR2 is SASEGT. The CDR3 contains 14 residues. CDR3 in amino acids: CASSSGTLNTEAFF. For the CDR3, the DNA is TGTGCCAGCAGTTCAGGGACACTGAACACTGAAGCTTTCTTT.

The chain has TRBV6-1 and TRBJ1-5, with D perhaps matching TRBD1 (6 bases). Deletions cut 4 bases from V and 0 bases from J, with 16 bases between. Germline loops: CDR1 MNHNS, CDR2 SASEGT. This CDR3 has 17 residues. The CDR3 nucleotides are TGTGCCAGCAGTGCCAACCAGGACAGATATAGCAATCAGCCCCAGCATTTT. It encodes CASSANQDRYSNQPQHF.

The chain uses TRBV28 and TRBJ2-7, with D tentatively TRBD1 (6 bases). The CDR3 is 11 residues long. V gave up 6 bases and J gave up 6 bases, with 9 bases separating them. Germline V CDR1 and CDR2: MDHEN, SYDVKM. The CDR3 DNA reads as TGTGCCAGCAGGGAAGGGGGCGAGCAGTACTTC. Its translation is CASREGGEQYF.